Below, one T cell receptor (beta chain) is given with its context. Assay used: immunoSEQ multiplex PCR; TCRdb lists only in-frame clones, some missing. Of roughly 240,000 clones listed, about 91% are singletons. The sample belongs to a study of blood T cell repertoires in COVID-19. Study as a whole: T cells, B-cell-depleted T cells, or PBMCs provided the cDNA or gDNA that served as material.

The sequence was collected from a woman in her thirties or forties with acute COVID-19. The source material was PBMCs or T cells enriched from blood (not recorded which).

The CDR3 DNA sequence: TGTGCCACAGGGACAGACTATGGCTACACCTTC. It encodes CATGTDYGYTF. The chain joins TRBV24-1 to TRBJ1-2, with 7 positions matching TRBD1. The germline CDR1 and CDR2 sequences are KGHDR and SFDVKD. J lost 3 bases, V lost 10 bases, and 1 base had no gene match. The CDR3 loop spans 11 amino acids.